This T cell receptor beta chain was identified during a study of T cell responses to AZD1222 COVID-19 vaccine. Trimming took off 4 bases at V and 4 bases at J, with 8 bases between the two ends. Looked up from germline, CDR1 is MNHNY and CDR2 is SVGAGI (reference sequence). The CDR3 contains 12 residues. A note on this clone: Antigen: not known.

Whole-study results and caveats: As reported, nearly half of all spike-specific TCRs target variant regions that are unmutated. Just five to seven people given AZD1222 tested seropositive at baseline.

Profiling relied on immunoSEQ multiplex PCR, and the TCRdb table lists in-frame clones only, not all of them. Counted here are more than 150,000 clones, roughly nine tenths occurring once; the ten biggest clones make up 6.9%. The sample here was peripheral blood, taken after recovery from COVID-19. The sequence came from an adult who had recovered from COVID-19. This chain connects TRBV6-6 to TRBJ2-7; D call uncertain. In nucleotides, the CDR3 is TGTGCCAGCAGTTCGGACCTGTACGAGCAGTACTTC. Its translation: CASSSDLYEQYF.